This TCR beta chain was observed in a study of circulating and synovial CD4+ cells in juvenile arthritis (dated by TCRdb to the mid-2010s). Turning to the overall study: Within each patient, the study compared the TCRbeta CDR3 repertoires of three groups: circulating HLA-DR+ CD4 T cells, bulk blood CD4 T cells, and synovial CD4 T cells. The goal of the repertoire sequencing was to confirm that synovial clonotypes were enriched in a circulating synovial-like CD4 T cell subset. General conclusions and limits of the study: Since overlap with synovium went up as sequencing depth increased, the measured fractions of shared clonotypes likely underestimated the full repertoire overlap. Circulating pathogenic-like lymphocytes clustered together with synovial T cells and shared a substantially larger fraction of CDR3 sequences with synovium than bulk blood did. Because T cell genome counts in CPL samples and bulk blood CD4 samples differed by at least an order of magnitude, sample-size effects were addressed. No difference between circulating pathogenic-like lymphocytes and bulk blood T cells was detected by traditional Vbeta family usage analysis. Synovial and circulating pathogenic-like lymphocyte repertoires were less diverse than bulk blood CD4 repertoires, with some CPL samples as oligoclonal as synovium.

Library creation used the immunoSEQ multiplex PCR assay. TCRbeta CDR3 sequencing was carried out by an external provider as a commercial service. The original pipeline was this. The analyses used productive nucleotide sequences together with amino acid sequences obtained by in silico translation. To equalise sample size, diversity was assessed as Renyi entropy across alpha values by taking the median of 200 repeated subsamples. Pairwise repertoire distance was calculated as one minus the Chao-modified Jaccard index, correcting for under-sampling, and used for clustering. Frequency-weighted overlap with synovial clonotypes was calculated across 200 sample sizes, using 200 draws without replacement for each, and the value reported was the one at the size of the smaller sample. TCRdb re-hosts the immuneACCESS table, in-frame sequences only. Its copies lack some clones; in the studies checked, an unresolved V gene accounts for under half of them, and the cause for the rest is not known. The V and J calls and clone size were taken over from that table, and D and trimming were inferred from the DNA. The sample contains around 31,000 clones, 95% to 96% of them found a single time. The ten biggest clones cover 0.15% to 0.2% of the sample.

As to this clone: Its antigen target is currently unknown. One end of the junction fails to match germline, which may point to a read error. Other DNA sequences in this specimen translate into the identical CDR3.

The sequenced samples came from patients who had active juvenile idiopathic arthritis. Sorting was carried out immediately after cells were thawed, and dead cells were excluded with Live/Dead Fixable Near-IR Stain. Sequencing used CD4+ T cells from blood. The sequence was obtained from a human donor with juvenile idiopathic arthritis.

The CDR3 region: CASSLTGGIKYNSPLHF. The sequence in DNA is TGTGCCAGCAGCCTCACAGGGGGAATAAAGTATAATTCCCCCCTCCACTTT. The V gene is TRBV9 and the J gene is TRBJ1-6; a stretch of 8 junction bases matches TRBD1. The CDR3 has 17 amino acids, counting the end cysteine and phenylalanine. Just CDR3 DNA is preserved here, 51 bases in frame from base 1. As encoded in the germline V gene, CDR1 is SGDLS while CDR2 is YYNGEE.